This is a list of T cell receptor beta chains from one sample in a study of brain metastases from non-small cell lung cancer. Sequenced by immunoSEQ multiplex PCR; TCRdb stores in-frame clones only, minus some. The table includes roughly 4,800 clones, 80% to 90% detected once. Sequenced sample: tumor-adjacent normal tissue. The source is a donor aged 40 or older with non-small cell lung cancer. Each CDR3 is given with its conserved first and last residue. D genes are given only for firm matches. Expanded clones get a size class; other rows say once, few or many, or leave the size out.

D	J	size	V	CDR3	DNA
TRBD1	TRBJ2-7	-	TRBV9	CASSPIPGQVLYEQYF	TGTGCCAGCAGCCCTATTCCGGGACAGGTCCTCTACGAGCAGTACTTC
-	TRBJ2-7	few	TRBV10-1	CASSDSTYEQYF	TGCGCCAGCAGTGATTCGACATACGAGCAGTACTTC
-	TRBJ2-2	-	TRBV12-3/TRBV12-4	CASSLESGELFF	TGTGCCAGCAGTTTAGAGTCCGGGGAGCTGTTTTTT
-	TRBJ2-3	-	TRBV5-4	CASSSIDGGYLDTQYF	TGTGCCAGCAGCTCCATCGACGGGGGATATTTGGATACGCAGTATTTT
-	TRBJ2-5	-	TRBV2	CASSWRQETQYF	TGTGCCAGCAGCTGGCGGCAAGAGACCCAGTACTTC
TRBD1	TRBJ1-6	-	TRBV29-1	CSVREGAQSPLHF	TGCAGCGTTCGTGAGGGGGCGCAATCACCCCTCCACTTT
TRBD2	TRBJ2-5	-	TRBV7-8	CASSGRGGLGQETQYF	TGTGCTAGCAGCGGCCGGGGGGGGCTAGGCCAAGAGACCCAGTACTTC
TRBD1	TRBJ1-4	-	TRBV10-3	CAISDQGATNEKLFF	TGTGCCATCAGTGACCAGGGGGCAACTAATGAAAAACTGTTTTTT
-	TRBJ2-2	-	TRBV19	CASSNVNTGELFF	TGTGCCAGTAGTAACGTAAACACCGGGGAACTGTTTTTT
-	TRBJ2-7	-	TRBV7-9	CATSEGVAYEQYF	TGTGCCACCTCCGAGGGTGTTGCCTACGAGCAGTACTTC
TRBD2	TRBJ2-7	-	TRBV27	CASSFERGPYEQYF	TGTGCCAGCAGTTTTGAGCGGGGGCCCTACGAGCAGTACTTC